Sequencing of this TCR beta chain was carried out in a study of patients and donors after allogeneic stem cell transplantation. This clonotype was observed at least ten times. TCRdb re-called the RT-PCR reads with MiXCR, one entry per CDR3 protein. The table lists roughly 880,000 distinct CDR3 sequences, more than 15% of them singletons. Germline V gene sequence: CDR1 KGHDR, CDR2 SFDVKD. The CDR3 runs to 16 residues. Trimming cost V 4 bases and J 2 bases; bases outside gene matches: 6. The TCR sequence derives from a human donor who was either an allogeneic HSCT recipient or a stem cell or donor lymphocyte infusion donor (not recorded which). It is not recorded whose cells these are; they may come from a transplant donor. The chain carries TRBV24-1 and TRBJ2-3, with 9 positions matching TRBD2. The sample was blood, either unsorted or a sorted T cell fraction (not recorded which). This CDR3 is CATSDTTSGYTDTQYF. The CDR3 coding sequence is TGTGCCACCAGTGACACCACTAGCGGGTACACAGATACGCAGTATTTT.